Sequencing of this T cell receptor beta chain was carried out in a study of shared clonotypes between healthy human individuals. Overall study: CD4 naive and CD4 memory each took three plates per donor, while CD8 naive took two and CD8 memory one.

The ends were cut back, 6 bases at V and 8 bases at J, with 11 bases in the middle. The CDR3 runs 12 residues. In germline, CDR1 is MDHEN, CDR2 SYDVKM. A roughly 200 ng quantity of DNA, about 30,000 T cell genomes, went into the sorted-subset replicate PCRs. Produced via immunoSEQ multiplex PCR; TCRdb's table is partial and in-frame only. Found here are 2 million to 2.5 million clones, about 92% of them singletons; the top ten hold 0.39%. Details on this clone: Its antigen is not identified.

Overall study findings and caveats: Tissue TCR repertoires likely differ from these blood-only repertoires.

J is TRBJ2-4 and V is TRBV28; TRBD1 might be the D (6 bases). The sequencing input was naive CD4+ T cells from PBMCs. Regarding subset: CD45RA+ positively selected. The sequence derives from a man younger than 35 in good health. Some clones in this sample may be carry-over from other donors' samples. CDR3 region: CASRPPGDIQYF. The CDR3 region has the DNA TGTGCCAGCAGGCCCCCAGGGGACATTCAGTACTTC.